The text below deals with one T cell receptor (beta chain). The sample originates from a study of neurological immune-mediated disorders. The cDNA was generated through 5'RACE incorporating 10-nucleotide random UMIs. TCRdb ran MiXCR on the 5' RACE reads and lists one entry per CDR3 protein. Of tens of thousands of distinct CDR3 sequences listed, 13% to 15% were seen once; the top ten hold roughly 6.8%. The CDR3 totals 18 residues. Germline values: CDR1 KGHSH, CDR2 LQKENI. V dropped 3 bases and J dropped 1 base, with 18 bases sitting between them. The specimen was PBMCs. The receptor was derived from a woman in her forties or fifties in good health. The rearrangement uses TRBV18 and TRBJ1-4; no clear D gene. The CDR3 loop reads CASSPRRYGKGTNEKLFF. CDR3 nucleotides: TGTGCCAGCTCACCCCGTCGGTATGGGAAGGGAACTAATGAAAAACTGTTTTTT. The variable domain in full, with the rest retrieved from reference TRBV18 and TRBJ1-4, is NAGVMQNPRHLVRRRGQEARLRCSPMKGHSHVYWYRQLPEEGLKFMVYLQKENIIDESGMPKERFSAEFPKEGPSILRIQQVVRGDSAAYFCASSPRRYGKGTNEKLFFGSGTQLSVL.